Only one count was recorded for the clone carrying this TCR beta chain. The study recruited people aged 18 to 89 years across around 24 US areas. The data belong to a study of blood T cell repertoires in COVID-19. Study overall: Whether acute or convalescent, the COVID-19 samples came from the United States, Italy and Spain.

Authors' data handling: Estimates of nucleated cell counts were drawn from the amplification of reference gene primers. Some clones are missing from TCRdb's copy, which holds only in-frame ones; the method was immunoSEQ multiplex PCR. That table furnishes V, J and clone size, whereas the DNA furnished D and trimming. Among under 300,000 clones listed, 80% to 90% were seen once. Sequencing used PBMCs or T cells enriched from blood (not recorded which). The TCR was taken from a woman between 18 and 29 years old who had recovered from COVID-19.

Here the CDR3 reads CASSPPYGYFGYTF. The CDR3 DNA follows: TGTGCCAGCTCACCACCGTACGGGTACTTTGGCTACACCTTC. This chain joins TRBV18 and TRBJ1-2; no clear D. The V gene's germline CDR1 is KGHSH and CDR2 LQKENI. The CDR3 has 14 amino acids. Trimming took 0 bases from V and 7 from J, leaving 12 bases between them. Based on the CDR3 plus reference TRBV18 and TRBJ1-2, the full variable domain is NAGVMQNPRHLVRRRGQEARLRCSPMKGHSHVYWYRQLPEEGLKFMVYLQKENIIDESGMPKERFSAEFPKEGPSILRIQQVVRGDSAAYFCASSPPYGYFGYTFGSGTRLTVV.